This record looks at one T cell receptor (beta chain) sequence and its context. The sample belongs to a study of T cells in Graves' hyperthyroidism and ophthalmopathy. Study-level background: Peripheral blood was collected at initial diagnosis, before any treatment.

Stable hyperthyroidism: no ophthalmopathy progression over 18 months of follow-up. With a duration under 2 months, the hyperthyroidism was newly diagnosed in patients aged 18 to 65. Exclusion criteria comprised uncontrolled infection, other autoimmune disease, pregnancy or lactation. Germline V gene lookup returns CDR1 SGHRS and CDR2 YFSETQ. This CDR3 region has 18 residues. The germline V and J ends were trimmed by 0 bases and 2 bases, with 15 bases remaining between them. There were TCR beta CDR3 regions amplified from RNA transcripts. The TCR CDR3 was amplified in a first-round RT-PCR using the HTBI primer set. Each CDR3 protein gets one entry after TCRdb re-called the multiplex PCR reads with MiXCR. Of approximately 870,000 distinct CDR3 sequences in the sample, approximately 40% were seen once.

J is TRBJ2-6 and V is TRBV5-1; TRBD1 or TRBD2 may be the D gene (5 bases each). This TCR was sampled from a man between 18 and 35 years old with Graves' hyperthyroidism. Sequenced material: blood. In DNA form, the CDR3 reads TGCGCCAGCAGCTTGGGGGGAGCAGGGTCGACTGGGGCCAACGTCCTGACTTTC. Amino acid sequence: CASSLGGAGSTGANVLTF. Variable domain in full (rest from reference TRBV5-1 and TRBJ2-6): KAGVTQTPRYLIKTRGQQVTLSCSPISGHRSVSWYQQTPGQGLQFLFEYFSETQRNKGNFPGRFSGRQFSNSRSEMNVSTLELGDSALYLCASSLGGAGSTGANVLTFGAGSRLTVL.